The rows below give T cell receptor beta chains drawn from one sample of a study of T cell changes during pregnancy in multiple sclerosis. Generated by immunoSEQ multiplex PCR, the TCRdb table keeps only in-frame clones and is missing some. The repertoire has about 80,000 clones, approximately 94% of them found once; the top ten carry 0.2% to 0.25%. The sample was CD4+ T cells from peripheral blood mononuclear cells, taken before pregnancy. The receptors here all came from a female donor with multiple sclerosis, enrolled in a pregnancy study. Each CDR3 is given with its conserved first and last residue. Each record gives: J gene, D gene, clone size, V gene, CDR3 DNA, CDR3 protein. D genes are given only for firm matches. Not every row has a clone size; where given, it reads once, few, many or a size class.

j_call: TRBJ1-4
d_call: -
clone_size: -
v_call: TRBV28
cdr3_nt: TGTGCCAGCAGCCGTACCCGGCTGTTTTTT
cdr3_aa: CASSRTRLFF

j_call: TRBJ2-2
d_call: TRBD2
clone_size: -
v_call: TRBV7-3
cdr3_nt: TGTGCCAGCAGCTTCCTAGCGGGAGGAACCGGGGAGCTGTTTTTT
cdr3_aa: CASSFLAGGTGELFF

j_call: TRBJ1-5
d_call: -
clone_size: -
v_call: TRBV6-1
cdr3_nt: TGTGCCAGCAGTGAAGGGGGCGCTCAGCCCCAGCATTTT
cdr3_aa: CASSEGGAQPQHF

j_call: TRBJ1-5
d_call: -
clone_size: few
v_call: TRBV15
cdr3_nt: TGTGCCACCAGCAGGGGGGGAGGAAGCAATCAGCCCCAGCATTTT
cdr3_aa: CATSRGGGSNQPQHF

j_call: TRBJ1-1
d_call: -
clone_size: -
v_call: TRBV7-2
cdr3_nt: TGTGCCAGCAGCGAGGGCCTGAACACTGAAGCTTTCTTT
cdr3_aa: CASSEGLNTEAFF

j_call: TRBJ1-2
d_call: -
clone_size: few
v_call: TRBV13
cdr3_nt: TGTGCCAGCAGCCAGCCCCAGGGTACCTATGGCTACACCTTC
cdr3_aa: CASSQPQGTYGYTF

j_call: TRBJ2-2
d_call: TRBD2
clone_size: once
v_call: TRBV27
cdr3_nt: TGTGCCAGCAGTTTGATCAGCGGGAGGGCCTACACCGGGGAGCTGTTTTTT
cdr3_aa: CASSLISGRAYTGELFF

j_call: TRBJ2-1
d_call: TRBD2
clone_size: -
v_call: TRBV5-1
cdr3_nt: TGCGCCAGCAGACTTGGGACTAGCGGGACCAATGAGCAGTTCTTC
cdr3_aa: CASRLGTSGTNEQFF

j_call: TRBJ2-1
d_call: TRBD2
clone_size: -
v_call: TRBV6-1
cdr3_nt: TGTGCCAGCAGTGAAGCGCTGCGGGGACTAGCGGGGGCCTACAATGAGCAGTTCTTC
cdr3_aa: CASSEALRGLAGAYNEQFF

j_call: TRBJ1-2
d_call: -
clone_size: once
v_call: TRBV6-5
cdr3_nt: TGTGCCAGCAGTTCCGTTTCTAACTATGGCTACACCTTC
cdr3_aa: CASSSVSNYGYTF

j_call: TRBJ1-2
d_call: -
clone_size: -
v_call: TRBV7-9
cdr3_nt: TGTGCCAGCAGCTTGCAGGGGATGGGCTACACCTTC
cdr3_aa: CASSLQGMGYTF

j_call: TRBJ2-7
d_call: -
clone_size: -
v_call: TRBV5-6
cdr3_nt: TGTGCCAGCAGCTTTCTTATGCGGACCTACGAGCAGTACTTC
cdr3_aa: CASSFLMRTYEQYF

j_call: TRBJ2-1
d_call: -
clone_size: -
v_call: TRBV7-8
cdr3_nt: TGTGCCAGCAGCCCGACGGGGGCTAAGGGGGGGCTACAGTTCTTC
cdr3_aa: CASSPTGAKGGLQFF

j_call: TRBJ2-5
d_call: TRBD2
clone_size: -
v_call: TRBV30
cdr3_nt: TGTGCCTGGAGTCCATTTAGCGGGGGGCTCAGGGGCCAAGAGACCCAGTACTTC
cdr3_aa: CAWSPFSGGLRGQETQYF

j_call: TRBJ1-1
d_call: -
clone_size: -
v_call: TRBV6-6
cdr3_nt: TGTGCCAGCAGCCAGGGGTCACGGTTATTGAACACTGAAGCTTTCTTT
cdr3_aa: CASSQGSRLLNTEAFF

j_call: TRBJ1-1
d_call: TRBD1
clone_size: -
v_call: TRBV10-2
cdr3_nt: TGCGCCAGCAGTGAGTCGTTATTGACAGGGGCCTGGAACACTGAAGCTTTCTTT
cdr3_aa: CASSESLLTGAWNTEAFF

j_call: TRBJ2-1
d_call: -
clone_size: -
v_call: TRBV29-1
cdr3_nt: TGCAGCGCCCTCAGGCTCTACAATGAGCAGTTCTTC
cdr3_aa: CSALRLYNEQFF

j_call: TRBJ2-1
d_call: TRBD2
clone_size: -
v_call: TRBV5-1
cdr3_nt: TGCGCCAGCAGCACCGGGACTAGCGGGTTAACCTACAATGAGCAGTTCTTC
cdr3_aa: CASSTGTSGLTYNEQFF

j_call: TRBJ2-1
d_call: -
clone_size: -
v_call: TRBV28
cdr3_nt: TGTGCCAGCAGTTTGCAGGGTTCCTACAATGAGCAGTTCTTC
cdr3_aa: CASSLQGSYNEQFF

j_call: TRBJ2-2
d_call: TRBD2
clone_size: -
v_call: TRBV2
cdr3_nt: TGTGCCAGCTTTTGGACTAGCGGGAGGGTCGACACCGGGGAGCTGTTTTTT
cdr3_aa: CASFWTSGRVDTGELFF

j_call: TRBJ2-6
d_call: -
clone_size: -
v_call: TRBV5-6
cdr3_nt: TGTGCCAGCAGCTTCGGACTCACAGCGCGGCTGTCTGGGGCCAACGTCCTGACTTTC
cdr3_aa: CASSFGLTARLSGANVLTF

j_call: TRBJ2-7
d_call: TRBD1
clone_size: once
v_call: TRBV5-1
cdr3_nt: TGCGCCAGCAGCAAACGTTCGGGACAGGGTTACGAGCAGTACTTC
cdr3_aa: CASSKRSGQGYEQYF